A selection of T cell receptor beta chains follows, all from one sample in a study of cytomegalovirus exposure and HLA in healthy donors. Sequenced by immunoSEQ multiplex PCR; TCRdb stores in-frame clones only, minus some. The table has approximately 200,000 clones, 70% to 75% seen once. Material for sequencing was PBMCs. The receptors were gathered from a man aged 25 to 40 in good health and CMV-seropositive. The CDR3 runs from the conserved cysteine through the conserved F or W. A D gene is named only where the DNA matches it firmly. Clone size is given for some rows only: seen once, a few or many times, or a class if the clone is expanded.

cdr3_nt,cdr3_aa,v_call,d_call,cdr3_length,j_call,clone_size
TGTGCCAGCAGCCCAACGCTCGCGGGGTCCTACGAGCAGTACTTC,CASSPTLAGSYEQYF,TRBV7-2,-,15,TRBJ2-7,-
TGTGCCAGCAGCCCCCGGGACAGGGACGCCTATGGCTACACCTTC,CASSPRDRDAYGYTF,TRBV7-3,TRBD1,15,TRBJ1-2,-
TGTGCCAGCAGTGCAGGGACAGCGGCATTTAGCACAGATACGCAGTATTTT,CASSAGTAAFSTDTQYF,TRBV6-1,TRBD1,17,TRBJ2-3,-
TGTGCCAGCAGCGACCGGGACAGGGGGGTTAGAACTGAAGCTTTCTTT,CASSDRDRGVRTEAFF,TRBV5-4,TRBD1,16,TRBJ1-1,-
TGTGCCAGCAGTGAAGGAGGACGGACTAGCACAGATACGCAGTATTTT,CASSEGGRTSTDTQYF,TRBV2,-,16,TRBJ2-3,-
TGTGCCAGTAGGCCTCAAGAGCAAGTGACCGGGGAGCTGTTTTTT,CASRPQEQVTGELFF,TRBV19,-,15,TRBJ2-2,once
TGTGCCAGCTCACCAGAGACATCCGATTCACCCCTCCACTTT,CASSPETSDSPLHF,TRBV18,-,14,TRBJ1-6,few
TGTGCCAGCAGAGCCCAGGACAGTACTTCCTACGAGCAGTACTTC,CASRAQDSTSYEQYF,TRBV6-1,-,15,TRBJ2-7,-
TGTGCCAGTACCCAGGGGAGACTTCTTTCCTACAATGAGCAGTTCTTC,CASTQGRLLSYNEQFF,TRBV19,-,16,TRBJ2-1,-
TGTGCCAGCACTTCAGGGGTGGATGGCTACACCTTC,CASTSGVDGYTF,TRBV28,-,12,TRBJ1-2,-
TGTGCCAGCAGCCAAGCCGAGTATACGCAGTATTTT,CASSQAEYTQYF,TRBV14,-,12,TRBJ2-3,-
TGTGCCAGCAGCCTAAGATCAGGACTAGCGGGGGAAGAGACCCAGTACTTC,CASSLRSGLAGEETQYF,TRBV7-2,TRBD2,17,TRBJ2-5,-
TGTGCCAGCAGCTTAAGGGGATTGGGGGGGCTTGGGGCCAACGTCCTGACTTTC,CASSLRGLGGLGANVLTF,TRBV7-2,-,18,TRBJ2-6,-